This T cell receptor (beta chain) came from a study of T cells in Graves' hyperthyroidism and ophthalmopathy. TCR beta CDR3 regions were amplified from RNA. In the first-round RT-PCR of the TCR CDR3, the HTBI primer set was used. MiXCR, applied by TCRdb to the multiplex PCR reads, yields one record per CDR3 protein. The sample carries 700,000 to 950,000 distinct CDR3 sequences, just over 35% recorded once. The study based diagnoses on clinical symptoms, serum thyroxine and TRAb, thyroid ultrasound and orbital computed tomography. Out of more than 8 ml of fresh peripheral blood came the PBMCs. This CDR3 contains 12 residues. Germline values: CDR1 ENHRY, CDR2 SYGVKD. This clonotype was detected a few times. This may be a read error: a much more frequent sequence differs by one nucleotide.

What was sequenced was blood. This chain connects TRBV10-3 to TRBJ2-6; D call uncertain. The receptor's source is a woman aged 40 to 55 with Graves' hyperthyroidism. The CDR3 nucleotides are TGTGCCAGCAGTCCGCCTCCCCACGTCCTGACTTTC. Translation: CASSPPPHVLTF.